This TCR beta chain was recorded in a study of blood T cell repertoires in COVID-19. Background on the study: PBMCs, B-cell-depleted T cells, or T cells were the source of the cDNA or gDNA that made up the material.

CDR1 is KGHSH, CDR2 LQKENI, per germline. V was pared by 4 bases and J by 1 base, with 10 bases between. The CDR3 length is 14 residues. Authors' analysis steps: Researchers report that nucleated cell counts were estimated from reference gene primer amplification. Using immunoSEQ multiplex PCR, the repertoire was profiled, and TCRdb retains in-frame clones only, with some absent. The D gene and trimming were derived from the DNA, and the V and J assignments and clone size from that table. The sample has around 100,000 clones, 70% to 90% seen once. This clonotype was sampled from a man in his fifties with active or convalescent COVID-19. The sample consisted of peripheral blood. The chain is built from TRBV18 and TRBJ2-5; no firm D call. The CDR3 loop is CASSHTAGQETQYF. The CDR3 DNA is TGTGCCAGCTCACACACCGCAGGCCAAGAGACCCAGTACTTC.